Below are 14 T cell receptor beta chains sequenced from a single sample in a study of blood T cell repertoires in COVID-19. TCRdb's copy holds only in-frame clones and misses some; the assay was immunoSEQ multiplex PCR. Among a few hundred thousand clones listed, roughly 86% were seen once. The sequenced material came from PBMCs or T cells enriched from blood (not recorded which). These receptor sequences come from a man in his forties in a cohort exposed to, infected with or recovered from COVID-19 (not recorded which).

The rearrangement uses TRBV28 and TRBJ1-1, with D hard to call. Trimming stripped 1 base from V and 2 bases from J, with 17 bases between. Germline V lookup: CDR1 MDHEN, CDR2 SYDVKM. This CDR3 region has 17 residues. CDR3 DNA sequence: TGTGCCAGCAGTTTATCGGTGGGGAGCGGACCCAACACTGAAGCTTTCTTT. It yields the protein CASSLSVGSGPNTEAFF.

The chain uses TRBV5-1 and TRBJ1-3; D is undetermined. The CDR3 contains 15 residues. Germline CDR1 and CDR2: SGHRS and YFSETQ. Trimming pared 0 bases from V and 2 bases from J, leaving 9 bases between. CDR3: CASSLGGPAGNTIYF. Written as DNA, the CDR3 is TGCGCCAGCAGCTTGGGAGGGCCCGCTGGAAACACCATATATTTT.

The rearrangement uses TRBV7-8 and TRBJ1-2; D is uncertain. V was shortened by 5 bases and J by 8 bases, with 12 bases between the two germline ends. The CDR3 has 12 amino acids. Germline V gene data show CDR1 as SGHVS and CDR2 as FQNEAQ. Here the CDR3 reads CASSHLGGGYTF. The CDR3 DNA reads TGTGCCAGCAGCCACCTCGGAGGAGGCTACACCTTC.

This clone was recorded a few times. This chain links TRBV7-9 with TRBJ1-1; 9 bases are a match to TRBD1. The germline V gene has CDR1 SEHNR and CDR2 FQNEAQ (reference sequence). The CDR3 runs 14 residues. V was pared by 1 base and J by 11 bases, with 8 bases of the junction left unmatched. The CDR3 DNA follows: TGTGCCAGCAGCTTAGGGACAGGGGTATTTCGGGCTTTCTTT. Protein: CASSLGTGVFRAFF.

The chain recombines TRBV11-2 with TRBJ2-1, with 8 bases matching TRBD2. The germline CDR1 and CDR2 sequences are SGHAT and FQNNGV. J gave up 4 bases and V 5 bases, and 7 bases lay outside the gene matches. The CDR3 contains 15 residues. CDR3 sequence reads: CASSQPSGRYNEQFF. The DNA of the CDR3 is TGTGCCAGCAGCCAACCTAGCGGGCGTTACAATGAGCAGTTCTTC. The whole variable domain, filled in from reference TRBV11-2 and TRBJ2-1, reads EAGVAQSPRYKIIEKRQSVAFWCNPISGHATLYWYQQILGQGPKLLIQFQNNGVVDDSQLPKDRFSAERLKGVDSTLKIQPAKLEDSAVYLCASSQPSGRYNEQFFGPGTRLTVL.

The chain employs TRBV6-6 and TRBJ1-1; no firm D call. The CDR3 runs to 13 residues. The V and J ends lost 5 bases and 4 bases respectively, with 11 bases between them. Germline V CDR1 and CDR2: MNHNY, SVGAGI (reference sequence). The CDR3: CASSTRAGTEAFF. Here the CDR3 DNA reads TGTGCCAGCAGTACAAGAGCGGGCACTGAAGCTTTCTTT.

The chain is built from TRBV18 and TRBJ1-3; D remains unclear. The CDR3 totals 15 residues. V lost 3 bases and J 0 bases, leaving 9 bases between the germline ends. Germline loops: CDR1 KGHSH, CDR2 LQKENI. As DNA, the CDR3 is TGTGCCAGCTCACCTGAACGGTACTCTGGAAACACCATATATTTT. Protein: CASSPERYSGNTIYF.

This clone was detected only once. The chain is built from TRBV15 and TRBJ2-2; D is possibly TRBD2 (6 bases). The V end was cut by 1 base, the J end by 1 base, with 10 bases between. Germline V gene data show CDR1 as LNHNV and CDR2 as YYDKDF (reference sequence). The CDR3 extends over 16 amino acids. The CDR3 here is CATSRVASVNTGELFF. Here the CDR3 DNA reads TGTGCCACCAGCAGAGTGGCTAGCGTGAACACCGGGGAGCTGTTTTTT.

This chain joins TRBV3-1 (or the pseudogene TRBV3-2) and TRBJ1-1, with D maybe TRBD1 (6 bases). The CDR3 length is 14 residues. Germline values: CDR1 LGHDT, CDR2 YNNKEL (reference sequence). V shed 2 bases and J shed 6 bases, with 13 bases lying between them. DNA of the CDR3: TGTGCCAGCAGCCAAAGGGACATCAGGGCTGAAGCTTTCTTT. The encoded protein is CASSQRDIRAEAFF.

CDR3 sequence: CASSLDGGTDTQYF. The CDR3 DNA is TGTGCCAGCTCACTGGACGGGGGCACAGATACGCAGTATTTT. The rearrangement joins TRBV18 to TRBJ2-3, with D perhaps matching TRBD2 (5 bases). The length of the CDR3 is 14 residues. Per the germline V gene, CDR1 is KGHSH and CDR2 is LQKENI. V lost 4 bases and J 1 base, leaving 9 bases between the germline ends.

This clone showed up just a few times. This rearrangement joins TRBV6-2 or TRBV6-3 to TRBJ2-5; D perhaps matches TRBD2 (6 bases). Per the germline V gene, CDR1 is MNHEY and CDR2 is SVGEGT. The CDR3 spans 16 residues. Trimming removed 1 base from V and 2 bases from J, with 14 bases in between. The CDR3 DNA reads TGTGCCAGCAGTTACTTAACCCGGACTAAACAAGAGACCCAGTACTTC. Protein: CASSYLTRTKQETQYF.

This chain links TRBV5-6 with TRBJ1-1, with 12 nucleotides matching TRBD1. Per germline, CDR1 SGHDT and CDR2 YYEEEE. The CDR3 sequence is 16 residues long. V dropped 4 bases and J dropped 11; count of bases not matched to a gene: 15. The CDR3 region is CASSLRDRGLAGLAFF. In DNA form, the CDR3 reads TGTGCCAGCAGCCTCCGGGACAGGGGGCTGGCGGGGTTGGCTTTCTTT.

J is TRBJ2-7 and V is TRBV11-2; D is perhaps TRBD1 (6 bases). The CDR3 is made up of 14 amino acids. Germline values: CDR1 SGHAT, CDR2 FQNNGV. V lost 1 base, J lost 3 bases, and 10 bases lay in between. The CDR3 sequence is CASSLGTVNYEQYF. CDR3 nucleotide sequence: TGTGCCAGCAGCTTAGGGACAGTCAACTACGAGCAGTACTTC. Looking up the rest from reference TRBV11-2 and TRBJ2-7 gives the full variable domain: EAGVAQSPRYKIIEKRQSVAFWCNPISGHATLYWYQQILGQGPKLLIQFQNNGVVDDSQLPKDRFSAERLKGVDSTLKIQPAKLEDSAVYLCASSLGTVNYEQYFGPGTRLTVT.

The chain joins TRBV6-5 to TRBJ1-2; D ambiguous. The CDR3 length is 11 residues. V was cut by 4 bases and J by 8 bases, with 8 bases left in between. Germline-derived CDR1 and CDR2 are MNHEY and SVGAGI. The CDR3 reads CASSWPLGYTF. The CDR3 DNA reads TGTGCCAGCAGTTGGCCTTTGGGCTACACCTTC.